This passage covers 7 T cell receptor beta chains from one sample sequenced in a study of blood T cell repertoires in COVID-19. Assay: immunoSEQ multiplex PCR; the TCRdb copy retains only in-frame clones and omits some. Of 84,000 or so clones listed, more than 65% are singletons. Material for sequencing was peripheral blood. These receptors all stem from an older man with COVID-19, enrolled during active disease.

The chain joins TRBV30 to TRBJ2-3; 12 nucleotides align to TRBD2. Germline V gene sequence: CDR1 GTSNPN, CDR2 SVGIG (reference sequence). J gave up 1 base and V 8 bases, and 10 bases lay outside the gene matches. CDR3 length: 16 residues. CDR3 DNA: TGTGCCAGCTCTAGCGGGAGGGCCGGGGGCACAGATACGCAGTATTTT. As protein: CASSSGRAGGTDTQYF.

The chain is built from TRBV9 and TRBJ2-7; D might be TRBD1 (5 bases). Trimming removed 6 bases at V and 0 bases at J, with 19 bases between. The germline V gene has CDR1 SGDLS and CDR2 YYNGEE. The CDR3 is 16 residues long. CDR3 protein: CASNPRQPVSSYEQYF. CDR3 coding DNA: TGTGCCAGCAATCCCAGACAGCCAGTGAGCTCCTACGAGCAGTACTTC.

The V call is TRBV11-3, the J call TRBJ1-2; D is perhaps TRBD1 (6 bases). This CDR3 has 15 residues. V was shortened by 4 bases and J by 3 bases, with 15 bases between the two germline ends. The germline gives CDR1 SGHNT, CDR2 YENEEA. The CDR3 bases are TGTGCCAGCAGCTCGGGGGGCCACGGAGACTATGGCTACACCTTC. This gives the protein CASSSGGHGDYGYTF.

The rearrangement joins TRBV7-2 to TRBJ1-2; D uncertain. The CDR3 spans 14 residues. The V end lost 7 bases, the J end lost 4 bases, and 16 bases lay between the germline ends. Germline-derived CDR1 and CDR2 are SGHTA and FQGNSA. CDR3 in amino acids: CASNPTPGSYGYTF. In DNA, the CDR3 is TGTGCCAGCAACCCCACGCCCGGGAGCTATGGCTACACCTTC.

The chain's CDR3 is CASTRDSYSVSTQYF. The CDR3 region has the DNA TGTGCCAGCACCCGGGACAGCTATTCCGTGAGTACGCAGTATTTT. The genes are TRBV27 and TRBJ2-3, with TRBD1 identical over 7 bases. The CDR3 is made up of 15 amino acids. The germline gives CDR1 MNHEY, CDR2 SMNVEV (reference sequence). Unmatched junction bases numbered 15, after V lost 7 bases and J lost 8 bases.

This chain joins TRBV3-1 (or the pseudogene TRBV3-2) and TRBJ2-1; TRBD2 agrees at 10 bases. Germline values: CDR1 LGHDT, CDR2 YNNKEL (reference sequence). This CDR3 is built from 16 residues. J was trimmed by 6 bases and V by 3 bases; bases with no gene match: 8. CDR3 residues: CASSQSGGVVSNEQFF. The CDR3 DNA follows: TGTGCCAGCAGCCAGAGCGGGGGGGTGGTATCCAATGAGCAGTTCTTC.

J is TRBJ2-7 and V is TRBV20-1; TRBD1 aligns across 10 bases. The trim removed 3 bases at V and 6 bases at J, leaving 8 bases unmatched. The length of the CDR3 is 14 residues. Germline V gene sequence: CDR1 DFQATT, CDR2 SNEGSKA (reference sequence). The DNA for the CDR3 is TGCAGTGCTAGTGGGGACAGGGGAGCCGCCGAGCAGTACTTC. Protein: CSASGDRGAAEQYF.